The clone carrying this T cell receptor (beta chain) has only a few counts. Its specificity is unknown. The sample is drawn from a study of response to subunit inactivated influenza vaccine. Study-wide points: T cells newly recruited by each seasonal influenza vaccination are few, the authors suggested.

TCRdb re-derived calls from the RT-PCR reads in MiXCR, one entry per CDR3 protein. This table has some 180,000 distinct CDR3 sequences, about 9% appearing once. Germline CDR1 reads DFQATT; CDR2 reads SNEGSKA (reference sequence). The CDR3 sequence is 14 residues long. The V and J ends lost 6 bases and 9 bases respectively, with 21 bases between them. The chain employs TRBV20-1 and TRBJ2-1; D may be TRBD2 (6 bases). This material consisted of non-naive T cells sorted from PBMCs, taken on the day of vaccination. This sequence originates from a man aged 45-60 years who received an inactivated influenza vaccine. In DNA form, the CDR3 reads TGCAGTGCCAAAACCGGGACTGCGCGAGGTGAGCAGTTCTTC. Protein sequence: CSAKTGTARGEQFF.